This paragraph reports one T cell receptor beta chain. Its antigen remains unknown. This sample was included in a study of T cell responses to AZD1222 COVID-19 vaccine. Study context: Second doses were pooled across both intervals (about 4 or about 12 weeks). Broader study findings: Most donors were white British, females outnumbered males, and clonal diversity was possibly underestimated.

Libraries were prepared by immunoSEQ multiplex PCR; TCRdb keeps only in-frame clonotypes and omits some of them. In the table there are under 150,000 clones, 90% of which are singletons. In germline, CDR1 is MGHDK, CDR2 SYGVNS. With 6 bases clipped from V and 15 bases from J, the junction kept 14 bases outside the gene matches. The CDR3 is 14 residues long. The sequence came from an adult in good health. Source: peripheral blood, taken on day 0 of AZD1222 vaccination. The V gene is TRBV25-1, the J gene TRBJ1-6; 7 nucleotides align to TRBD1. CDR3 residues: CASRARDSASGLHF. CDR3 DNA sequence: TGTGCCAGCAGGGCCCGGGACAGCGCCTCGGGCCTCCACTTT.